Each of the 6 T cell receptor beta chains below was sequenced from the same sample in a study of blood T cell repertoires in COVID-19. The method was immunoSEQ multiplex PCR; TCRdb's version includes in-frame clones alone and lacks a portion of them. This table has about 98,000 clones, about 86% appearing once. Input material: peripheral blood. These receptors originate from a man aged 60-69 years with acute or convalescent COVID-19.

This clone was observed a few times. The chain joins TRBV10-3 to TRBJ1-3; D not certain. Germline loops: CDR1 ENHRY, CDR2 SYGVKD. Deletions cut 4 bases from V and 0 bases from J, with 13 bases between. This CDR3 is built from 16 residues. CDR3 sequence: CAISAVVGSSGNTIYF. CDR3 DNA: TGTGCCATCAGTGCAGTCGTAGGGAGCTCTGGAAACACCATATATTTT.

The genes are TRBV29-1 and TRBJ2-5, with TRBD2 matching 11 bases. The CDR3 is made up of 17 amino acids. J gave up 2 bases and V 4 bases, and 12 bases lay outside the gene matches. CDR1 and CDR2 (germline): SQVTM, ANQGSEA. For the CDR3, the DNA is TGCAGCGTTGGAAGCCTAGCGGGGGGACGACTACAAGAGACCCAGTACTTC. Protein sequence: CSVGSLAGGRLQETQYF.

The V and J genes are TRBV10-2 and TRBJ2-7, with D hard to call. Trimming pared 6 bases from V and 3 bases from J, leaving 12 bases between. The CDR3 runs to 13 residues. The germline CDR1 and CDR2 sequences are WSHSY and SAAADI. CDR3: CASSDTFRYEQYF. Written as DNA, the CDR3 is TGCGCCAGCAGCGACACTTTTCGCTACGAGCAGTACTTC.

The rearrangement joins TRBV7-9 to TRBJ1-6; no reliable D call. Germline V lookup: CDR1 SEHNR, CDR2 FQNEAQ (reference sequence). The CDR3 spans 13 residues. The V gene lost 4 bases and the J gene lost 10 bases, with 11 bases spanning the gap. CDR3 region: CASSSGLRSPLHF. The CDR3 DNA follows: TGTGCCAGCAGCTCGGGTTTGAGGTCACCCCTCCACTTT.

This clone came up once. The chain has TRBV27 and TRBJ1-6, with D possibly matching TRBD1 (5 bases). V dropped 10 bases and J dropped 9 bases, with 16 bases sitting between them. The CDR3 consists of 13 residues. The V gene's germline CDR1 is MNHEY and CDR2 SMNVEV (reference sequence). The CDR3 region has the DNA TGTGCCACCCGTTGGAGGGGTATTTCACCCCTCCACTTT. It yields the protein CATRWRGISPLHF.

The chain uses TRBV27 and TRBJ2-2, with D possibly being TRBD2 (5 bases). V lost 6 bases and J 2 bases, leaving 16 bases between the germline ends. The CDR3 length is 16 residues. The V gene's germline CDR1 is MNHEY and CDR2 SMNVEV (reference sequence). The CDR3 DNA follows: TGTGCCAGCAGATATCTACAAGGAGGTAACACCGGGGAGCTGTTTTTT. Encoded protein: CASRYLQGGNTGELFF.